Given below is one T cell receptor beta chain in context. The data were obtained in a study of cytomegalovirus exposure and HLA in healthy donors. Primers: 60 Vbeta forward and 13 Jbeta reverse. Here immunoSEQ multiplex PCR was the method, and the copy in TCRdb shows in-frame clones only, minus some. Of about 89,000 clones detected, less than 85% appear once; the ten largest clones hold 7% to 8.5%. The germline V and J ends were trimmed by 0 bases and 0 bases, with 12 bases remaining between them. Per germline, CDR1 MGHRA and CDR2 YSYEKL. The CDR3 has 16 residues. Sequences were obtained from PBMCs. The gene calls are TRBV4-1 and TRBJ2-7; unclear D gene. The clonotype originates from a man aged 35-49 years in good health and CMV-seropositive. CDR3 coding DNA: TGCGCCAGCAGCCAAGATGCTGGCTCTAGCTCCTACGAGCAGTACTTC. Its protein product is CASSQDAGSSSYEQYF.